This TCR beta chain was sequenced during a study of cytomegalovirus exposure and HLA in healthy donors (dated by TCRdb to 2016 to 2017). In terms of the full investigation: In an earlier analysis of 587 of the donors, about 260 Gb of sequence data and approximately 120 million unique TCR beta sequences from 150 million to 200 million T cells were reported. To decide whether each TCR beta V gene segment behaved as functional or pseudogenic, an earlier analysis of some 570 of the donors relied on high-throughput TCR beta sequencing. In a later genetic analysis, genome-wide SNP genotypes for about 55% of the roughly 670 donors were used, and that subset was treated as a discovery cohort. To study patterns of TCR occurrence, a later analysis re-analyzed previously published TCR beta repertoires from 666 donors and added high-resolution HLA genotyping. An early release that covered some 640 HLA-typed donors contained 250 to 350 gigabases of sequencing data and tens of millions of unique TCR sequences. All discovery cohort repertoires had been generated on a single sequencing platform. The number of typed donors differed by locus: about 620-640 for A, B, C, DRB1 and DQB1; some 540 for DQA1; around 580 for DPA1; and about 450 for DPB1. Donor age, sex, ethnicity and CMV serostatus were collected together with the repertoire data. Several DR-DQ haplotypes were treated as single units for association and clustering because of strong linkage in the cohort. HLA typing covered class I and class II loci at four-digit resolution. The study aimed to test whether cataloging public T cell receptors could reveal signatures of past pathogen exposure. To predict cytomegalovirus infection status, the study brought together high-throughput TCR immunosequencing, statistical association of individual TCRs with disease status, and machine learning. The genetic ancestry cluster associated with self-reported Caucasian donors included roughly four fifths of the roughly 400 genotyped donors. Across around 400 genotyped donors of the cohort, an average of approximately 200,000 unique TCR beta nucleotide sequences per donor were sequenced, and approximately 17% of those sequences were non-productive. Rather than using new phenotypic data, the later analysis identified candidate immune exposures from TCR beta sequences and from how often those sequences occurred across donors. The study used immunosequencing to profile the T cell repertoires of around 600 subjects and linked those repertoires to cytomegalovirus serostatus. Besides the first cohort of approximately 670 subjects, a separate validation cohort made up of 120 different subjects was used.

The library was generated by the immunoSEQ multiplex PCR assay. The multiplex PCR relied on a mix of 60 forward primers for TCR Vbeta segments and 13 reverse primers for TCR Jbeta segments. A multiplex PCR assay on genomic DNA amplified the CDR3 region of rearranged TCR beta genes. On the Illumina HiSeq System, the amplified TCR beta libraries were sequenced as 87-base-pair reads. The authors processed their data as follows. A later analysis tallied tens of millions of unique TCR beta chains across the 610 or so repertoires, and approximately 11 million of those chains were shared by two or more donors. A nearest-neighbor algorithm error-corrected the raw reads and collapsed the reads into unique sequences, merging closely related sequences to remove PCR and sequencing errors. To assign V, D and J gene segments, CDR3 sequences were aligned to IMGT reference sequences. For a sequence to be retained, at least a six-nucleotide match to both a V gene segment and a J gene segment was required. A rearrangement was called productive if the CDR3 had no stop codons and remained in frame with V and J, and every other rearrangement was called non-productive. CDR3 was defined according to IMGT convention as the region running from the second conserved V-encoded cysteine to the conserved J-encoded phenylalanine. The earlier analysis of 450 to 750 of the donors excluded any sequence lacking an unambiguous match to a single V gene segment. An earlier analysis of about 600 of the donors called V segments functional above 56.7% productive rearrangements and segregating when the between-donor standard deviation exceeded 5%. A statistical classification framework was built for diagnosing cytomegalovirus status from the catalog of TCR beta chain sequences. In a later analysis, V and J genes were assigned by comparing TCR nucleotide sequences against IMGT/GENE-DB human TR gene sequences. The TCRdist pipeline was used in a later analysis to assign CDR3 sequences and most-parsimonious VDJ recombination scenarios. In a later analysis, every TCR beta chain was defined by the combination of its CDR3 amino acid sequence and its V-gene family, and reads without a unique V-gene family were dropped. As a way to deal with suspected cross-contamination and a sequencing artifact, a later analysis dropped hundreds of nucleotide sequences that were highly shared and had low generation probability. In a later analysis, a clonal expansion index for each public chain was calculated from normalized within-repertoire ranks of inferred template counts. In a later analysis, generation probabilities were computed using a VDJ recombination model fitted to out-of-frame rearrangements, and the results were checked against IGoR. Hypergeometric tests were used in a later analysis to score TCR-TCR, TCR-HLA and TCR-CMV co-occurrence, with a repertoire-size bias correction applied to the TCR pairs. In a later analysis, false discovery rates were estimated by permuting HLA or CMV assignments 20 times. A later analysis grouped co-occurring TCRs with DBSCAN, adding TCRdist sequence similarity when clustering within HLA-allele-positive subsets. Co-occurrence clustering excluded repertoires with fewer than 30,000 or more than 120,000 public chains, plus five with anomalous nucleotide sharing. What TCRdb holds here is the immuneACCESS table cut down to in-frame rearrangements. Part of the clones is not present; checked against another copy, under half of the missing clones reflect an unresolved V gene, and the others are unexplained. For V, J and clone size, that table is used; D and trimming come from the DNA. For this sample the table gives about 120,000 clones, of which less than 20% were detected only once. Clones ranked in the top ten supply 1.5% to 2% of the sample.

In total, 630 or so healthy bone marrow donors made up the cohort. All cohort members were sampled while nominally healthy, although unrecorded immune exposures were likely present. The donor tested CMV seronegative, placing the donor among the 352 seronegative members of the cohort. Every donor gave a peripheral blood sample, and the peripheral blood mononuclear cells from that sample were used for TCR beta sequencing. The Qiagen DNeasy Blood Extraction Kit was used to extract genomic DNA from the blood cell samples. What the authors observed across the whole study: Assigning TCR associations to individual alleles was difficult when HLA alleles, especially DR and DQ, strongly co-occurred. In a later analysis, HLA-associated TCR beta chains were found to be more clonally expanded and to have lower generation probabilities than equally common non-associated chains. Presence/absence analyses assumed roughly uniform sequencing depth across donors, an assumption that may not hold. The authors suggested that the approach could potentially be extended to other disease states and immunological phenotypes. A further reported finding was that TCR beta sequences accurately predicted the HLA-A and HLA-B alleles for most subjects in the first cohort. In vitro tests confirmed that a few of the cytomegalovirus-associated TCR beta chains recognize cytomegalovirus antigens. In a later analysis, TCR association rates were found to vary across HLA loci, with the most associated TCRs seen for DRB1 alleles and the fewest for HLA-C alleles. Correlated functional status among segregating V segments might be attributable to linkage disequilibrium, but an unknown experimental factor could not be ruled out. An earlier analysis of around 500 of the donors showed that most TCR beta V segments appeared in productive rearrangements either about 90% or about 30% of the time, which broadly matched IMGT annotations. A later analysis reported that several top co-occurrence clusters appeared linked to parvovirus B19, influenza, CMV and Epstein-Barr virus. The classifier was reported to diagnose cytomegalovirus status with high specificity and sensitivity in both the original cohort and the validation cohort. For the cohort, immune exposure information was limited to CMV serostatus. The earlier analysis of approximately 560 of the donors excluded some 15 rarely observed V segments, including chromosome 9 orphons, because counts were too low. In a later genetic analysis, a missense DCLRE1C variant was associated with V-gene and J-gene trimming of TCR beta chains, and the association was replicated in an independent cohort. According to a later genetic analysis, donors in an Asian-associated ancestry cluster had fewer N-insertions in productive TCRs than the approximately 670-donor mean. Most CMV-associated TCR beta chains appeared to be HLA-restricted in a later analysis, and the HLA associations seemed to be driven largely by CMV exposure. The study listed 150 to 200 TCR beta chains as associated with cytomegalovirus. Most TCR sequences were seen in very few donors, while some public TCRs were found in many individuals. HLA typing was unavailable for some donors at each locus, so association tests used only the typed subset. At a false discovery rate of 0.05, a later analysis linked 16,951 TCR beta sequences to specific HLA alleles. The cohort was sequenced for TCR beta chains only, and without alpha or paired-chain data the features that could be detected were limited. A cluster of highly shared sequence variants was judged likely to represent a technical artifact of the sequencing pipeline.

Turning to this clone: Its antigen is currently not known. No base quality information exists; no much larger clone differs at one position.

Material: PBMCs. The source of this sequence is a young woman in good health and CMV-seronegative.

At the DNA level, the sequence is TGTGCCTGGACGCCTATTGGGGGCCCGGGGACCCAGTACTTC. This encodes CAWTPIGGPGTQYF. This receptor chain uses TRBV30 and TRBJ2-5, with TRBD1 tentatively as D gene (6 bases match). The CDR3 holds 14 amino acids from the cysteine to the phenylalanine. Solely the CDR3 DNA is kept, with 42 bases framed from the first base. At the junction V is shortened by 4 bases and J by 7 bases, with 19 bases in between. The germline V gene (reference sequence) sets CDR1 to GTSNPN and CDR2 to SVGIG. With the portions outside the CDR3 filled from the reference TRBV30 and TRBJ2-5 genes, the complete variable region becomes SQTIHQWPATLVQPVGSPLSLECTVEGTSNPNLYWYRQAAGRGLQLLFYSVGIGQISSEVPQNLSASRPQDRQFILSSKKLLLSDSGFYLCAWTPIGGPGTQYFGPGTRLLVL.